This is a list of T cell receptor beta chains from one sample in a study of CD8 T cells in ankylosing spondylitis. Via MiXCR, TCRdb re-called the 5' RACE reads, giving one row per CDR3 protein. Among 290,000 or so distinct CDR3 sequences listed, about a fifth were seen once. The specimen sequenced was blood, either unsorted or a sorted T cell fraction (not recorded which). Receptors were obtained from a female donor with ankylosing spondylitis or in good health (not recorded which). Each CDR3 is given with its conserved first and last residue. A D gene is named only where the DNA matches it firmly. Size tells how often a clone was seen (once, few, many) or the class of an expanded clone, and some rows leave it out.

TRBV12-3/TRBV12-4	TRBJ2-1	many	TRBD2	TGTGCCAGCAGTTTTATCTCGGGAGGAATGATCTATGAGCAGTTCTTC	CASSFISGGMIYEQFF
TRBV24-1	TRBJ2-3	NA	NA	TGTGCCACCAGTGATTTCAGAGATACGCAGTATTTT	CATSDFRDTQYF
TRBV20-1	TRBJ2-5	few	TRBD2	TGCAGTGCCCCAGCTCCAGCGGGAACGGAGACCCAGTACTTC	CSAPAPAGTETQYF
TRBV15	TRBJ2-1	NA	NA	TGTGCCACACGACGCCCCACTTACAATGAGCAGTTCTTC	CATRRPTYNEQFF
TRBV12-3/TRBV12-4	TRBJ1-6	NA	NA	TGTGCCAGCAGTTTACAGACGCGAATTAATTCACCCCTCCACTTT	CASSLQTRINSPLHF
TRBV11-2	TRBJ2-3	NA	NA	TGTGCCAGCAGCTTAGGACGAGCACCAGAGGGTACGCAGTATTTT	CASSLGRAPEGTQYF
TRBV5-5	TRBJ1-5	NA	NA	TGTGCCAGCAGCTTCCTACCAGGGGATTACCAGCCCCAGCATTTT	CASSFLPGDYQPQHF
TRBV29-1	TRBJ2-1	NA	NA	TGCAGCGTTGATGGGGACTTTAGCTCCTACAATGAGCAGTTCTTC	CSVDGDFSSYNEQFF
TRBV12-3/TRBV12-4	TRBJ2-3	NA	TRBD2	TGTGCCAGCAGTTGGACTAGCGGGAACACAGATACGCAGTATTTT	CASSWTSGNTDTQYF
TRBV5-6	TRBJ1-1	NA	NA	TGTGCCAGCAGCCCACGAGGAGCACCGAACACTGAAGCTTTCTTT	CASSPRGAPNTEAFF
TRBV10-3	TRBJ1-1	many	NA	TGTGCCATCAGTGAGGGGCTTGACAGTCTCGCTGAAGCTTTCTTT	CAISEGLDSLAEAFF
TRBV29-1	TRBJ1-1	NA	NA	TGCGTTACTGTTGGCACTGAAGCTTTCTTT	CVTVGTEAFF
TRBV3-1	TRBJ1-5	NA	NA	TGTGCCAGCAGCCGCGGCCCCCCTGGAGCGCCCCAGCATTTT	CASSRGPPGAPQHF
TRBV7-8	TRBJ2-1	few	NA	TGTGCCAGCAGCTCCTACCAAGAGACTGAGCAGTTCTTC	CASSSYQETEQFF
TRBV5-1	TRBJ2-2	NA	NA	TGCGCCAGCAGCTTCTTTCCCCAAAACACCGGGGAGCTGTTTTTT	CASSFFPQNTGELFF
TRBV5-6	TRBJ1-2	NA	TRBD1	TGTGCCAGCAGCGACCGGGACAGGGGTGGCTACACCTTC	CASSDRDRGGYTF
TRBV5-1	TRBJ2-2	NA	TRBD1	TGCGCCAGCAAACGGGGACAGGGCATCACCGGGGAGCTGTTTTTT	CASKRGQGITGELFF
TRBV20-1	TRBJ2-1	many	TRBD1	TGCAGTGCTAGATCAAGCAGGGGGTACAATGAGCAGTTCTTC	CSARSSRGYNEQFF
TRBV5-1	TRBJ1-2	few	TRBD1	TGCGCCAGCAGCCCCGGACAGGGTTTGAGTGGCTACACCTTC	CASSPGQGLSGYTF
TRBV24-1	TRBJ2-1	NA	NA	TGTGCCACCAGTGAACCTCCGGGCCCCCGGGGTGATGAGCAGTTCTTC	CATSEPPGPRGDEQFF
TRBV9	TRBJ1-2	NA	NA	TGTGCCAGCAGCGGGGGGCTGTTTGTAGACTCTTATGGCTACACCTTC	CASSGGLFVDSYGYTF
TRBV12-3/TRBV12-4	TRBJ2-5	few	TRBD2	TGTGCCAGCAGTTTGGGAGGGAGTTCAGAGACCCAGTACTTC	CASSLGGSSETQYF
TRBV29-1	TRBJ2-7	NA	NA	TGCAGCGTGCGGTTACAGGGAAACTACGAGCAGTACTTC	CSVRLQGNYEQYF
TRBV7-2	TRBJ1-5	few	TRBD1	TGTGCCAGCAGCAAATGGACAGGGGCAAATCAGCCCCAGCATTTT	CASSKWTGANQPQHF
TRBV12-3/TRBV12-4	TRBJ2-1	many	NA	TGTGCCAGCAGTTCATCCGGGTTCCGCAATGAGCAGTTCTTC	CASSSSGFRNEQFF
TRBV20-1	TRBJ2-7	NA	TRBD1	TGCAGTGCTATAGCAGGGGGATTGGACGAGCAGTACTTC	CSAIAGGLDEQYF
TRBV7-8	TRBJ2-3	NA	TRBD1	TGTGCCAGCAGCTTAGGGGGGACAGGGGGAAGGAATACGCAGTATTTT	CASSLGGTGGRNTQYF
TRBV7-2	TRBJ2-7	NA	TRBD1	TGTGCCAGCAGCGCCTCAAACAGGGGGACGCAGTACTTC	CASSASNRGTQYF
TRBV5-1	TRBJ2-1	few	NA	TGCGCCAGCAGCGTTGGCGGGGTGGCCTACAATGAGCAGTTCTTC	CASSVGGVAYNEQFF
TRBV12-3/TRBV12-4	TRBJ1-3	NA	NA	TGTGCCAGCAGTATCAGGGGTAGTTCTGGAAACACCATATATTTT	CASSIRGSSGNTIYF
TRBV12-3/TRBV12-4	TRBJ2-5	NA	TRBD1	TGTGCCAGCACCCCAGGACAGGGGAGGACAGAGACCCAGTACTTC	CASTPGQGRTETQYF
TRBV7-2	TRBJ2-5	NA	TRBD2	TGTGCCAGCAGCGAAGGACTAGCGGGAGTAGAGACCCAGTACTTC	CASSEGLAGVETQYF
TRBV7-2	TRBJ2-7	few	TRBD2	TGTGCCAGCAGCTCCCTTGGCGGGGGGGACTACGAGCAGTACTTC	CASSSLGGGDYEQYF
TRBV12-3/TRBV12-4	TRBJ2-7	NA	TRBD1	TGTGCCAGCAGTGCCGGGACAGGGACCTACGAGCAGTACTTC	CASSAGTGTYEQYF
TRBV4-3	TRBJ2-3	many	TRBD2	TGCGCCAGCAGCCAAGCCAGAACTAGCGGGAGGGCCGTGGCAGATACGCAGTATTTT	CASSQARTSGRAVADTQYF
TRBV20-1	TRBJ2-7	few	TRBD1	TGCAGTGTAGAGGGACAGGGGCAAAGTCGGCAGTACTTC	CSVEGQGQSRQYF
TRBV7-2	TRBJ2-1	NA	TRBD2	TGTGCCAGCAGCTTAGCGGGGACTAGAAACAATGAGCAGTTCTTC	CASSLAGTRNNEQFF
TRBV7-3	TRBJ2-7	few	NA	TGTGCCAGCAGCTTAATGGCTAGGGGCTACGAGCAGTACTTC	CASSLMARGYEQYF
TRBV7-2	TRBJ1-6	few	NA	TGTGCCAGCAGAGGCCGAAACTATAATTCACCCCTCCACTTT	CASRGRNYNSPLHF
TRBV11-3	TRBJ2-1	NA	TRBD2	TGTGCCAGCAGCTTAGATGGGCGGGAGGCTAATGAGCAGTTCTTC	CASSLDGREANEQFF
TRBV7-2	TRBJ2-3	NA	NA	TGTGCCAGCAGCTTAGGAGTGGGAGTAGATACGCAGTATTTT	CASSLGVGVDTQYF
TRBV5-1	TRBJ2-3	NA	TRBD2	TGCGCCAGCAGCTTAAGGGTAGCGGGAGGGCCGACAGATACGCAGTATTTT	CASSLRVAGGPTDTQYF
TRBV29-1	TRBJ1-2	many	TRBD1	TGCAGCGTGGAGGGGGCTTGGGGCTACACCTTC	CSVEGAWGYTF